This TCR beta chain derives from a study of fetal regulatory T cell absence and autoimmunity. In the study overall: Exocrine pancreas autoimmunity occurred in IPEX patients lacking clinical diabetes. Study-level results: Oligoclonal TCR enrichment in pancreas over cord blood reached over 95-fold for some clones.

With V trimmed by 2 bases and J by 2 bases, 0 bases remained unmatched. The V gene's germline CDR1 is GTSNPN and CDR2 SVGIG (reference sequence). The CDR3 length is 13 residues. The assay was run at survey level. The protocol was immunoSEQ multiplex PCR, while the TCRdb copy is restricted to in-frame clones and leaves out a portion. The data show roughly 95,000 clones, with 72% seen just once and less than 2.5% held by the top ten. About this clone: What it recognizes is unknown.

Sequenced sample: pancreas tissue. V usage is TRBV30 and J usage is TRBJ2-7; 10 nucleotides match TRBD2. The receptor was derived from a male donor with IPEX syndrome. The chain's CDR3 is CAWSSGRAYEQYF. CDR3 coding DNA: TGTGCCTGGAGTAGCGGGAGGGCCTACGAGCAGTACTTC.